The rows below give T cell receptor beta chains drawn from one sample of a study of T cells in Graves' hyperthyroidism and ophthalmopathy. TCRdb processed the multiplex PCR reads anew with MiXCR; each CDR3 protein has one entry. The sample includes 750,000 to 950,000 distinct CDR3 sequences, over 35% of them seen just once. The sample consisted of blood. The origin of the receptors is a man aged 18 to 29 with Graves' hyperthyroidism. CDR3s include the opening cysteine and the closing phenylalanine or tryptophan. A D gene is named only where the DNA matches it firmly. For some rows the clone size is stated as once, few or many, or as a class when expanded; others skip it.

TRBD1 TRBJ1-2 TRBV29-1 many TGCAGCGCACCCCGGGACAGGGGCTATGGCTACACCTTC CSAPRDRGYGYTF
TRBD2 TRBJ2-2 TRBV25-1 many TGTGCCAGCAGTGAATATTGGGAGGGACCGAACACCGGGGAGCTGTTTTTT CASSEYWEGPNTGELFF
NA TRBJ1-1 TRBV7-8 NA TGCGCCAGCACCCCCCTGACGGGTACGAACACTGAAGCTTTCTTT CASTPLTGTNTEAFF
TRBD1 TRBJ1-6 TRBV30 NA TGTGCCTGGAGCGGGACAGGGAAAGGGAATTCACCCCTCCACTTT CAWSGTGKGNSPLHF
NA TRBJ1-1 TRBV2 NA TGTGCCAGCAGTGATGAGACGCTACTCACTGAAGCTTTCTTT CASSDETLLTEAFF
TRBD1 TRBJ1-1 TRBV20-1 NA TGCAGTGCCCGGGACAGGTCCATGAACACTGAAGCTTTCTTT CSARDRSMNTEAFF
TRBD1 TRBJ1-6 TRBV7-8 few TGTGCCAGCAGCTTGGCAGGACAGGGGAGGAATTCACCCCTCCACTTT CASSLAGQGRNSPLHF
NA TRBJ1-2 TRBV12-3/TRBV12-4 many TGTGCCACGGGGGCCGGACATGGCTACACCTTC CATGAGHGYTF
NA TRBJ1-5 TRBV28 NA TGTGCCAGCGTGAGGGGGGGAAGCAATCAGCCCCAGCATTTT CASVRGGSNQPQHF
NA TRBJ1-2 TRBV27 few TGTGCCAGCAGCGAGTATCCTGCTGGTAACTATGGCTACACCTTC CASSEYPAGNYGYTF
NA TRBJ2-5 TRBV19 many TGTGCCACCGCGGGTAGGACGATAGAGACCCAGTACTTC CATAGRTIETQYF
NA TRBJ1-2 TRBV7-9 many TGTGCCAGCAGCTTGGGGGGAGATGGCTATGGCTACACCTTC CASSLGGDGYGYTF
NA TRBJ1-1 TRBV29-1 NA TGCAGTCCTCAGAACACTGAAGCTTTCTTT CSPQNTEAFF
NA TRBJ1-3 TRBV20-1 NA TGCAGTGCTCCTTACGGGGGCCTATCTACCGGAAACACCATATATTTT CSAPYGGLSTGNTIYF
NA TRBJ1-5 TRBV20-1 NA TGCAGTGCTCCGAAGGGAGGAGAGACCCAGCATTTT CSAPKGGETQHF
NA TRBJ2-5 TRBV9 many TGTGCCAGCAGCGTCCAGGGACGCCCACAAGAGACCCAGTACTTC CASSVQGRPQETQYF
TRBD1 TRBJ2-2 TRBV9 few TGTGCCAGCAGCATGACAGGGGCCGGGGAGCTGTTTTTT CASSMTGAGELFF
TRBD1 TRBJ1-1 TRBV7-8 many TGTGCCAGCAGCCCGGGACAGGGGAGGACTGAAGCTTTCTTT CASSPGQGRTEAFF
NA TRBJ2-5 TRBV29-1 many TGCAGCGGCGCTGGTCTAGCGGAGACCCAGTACTTC CSGAGLAETQYF
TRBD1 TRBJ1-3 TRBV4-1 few TGCGCCAGCAGCCAAGACGCAGGGGGCGGAAACACCATATATTTT CASSQDAGGGNTIYF
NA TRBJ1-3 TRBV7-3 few TGTGCCAGCAGCTCCCATTCAGGGAGCTCTGGAAACACCATATATTTT CASSSHSGSSGNTIYF
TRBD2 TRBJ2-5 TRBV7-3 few TGTGCCAGCAGCTTATCTCCTACTAGCGGGAGGACCACCCAGTACTTC CASSLSPTSGRTTQYF
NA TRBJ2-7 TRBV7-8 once TGTGCCAGCAGCTTATGGGGTCAGGGGAACGAGCAGTACTTC CASSLWGQGNEQYF
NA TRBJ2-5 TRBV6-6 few TGTGCCAGCAACCAAGGAAGGGGGCAAGAGACCCAGTACTTC CASNQGRGQETQYF
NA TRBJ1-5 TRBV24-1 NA TGTGCCAGCAGTGATAGCCGCTACAATCAGCCCCAGCATTTT CASSDSRYNQPQHF
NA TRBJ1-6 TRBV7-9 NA TGTGCCAGCAGCCCTCCCGGGACCCTAATAGCCCTCCACTTT CASSPPGTLIALHF
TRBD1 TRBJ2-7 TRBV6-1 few TGTGCCAGCTCACACTCGCAGGGGGACGAGCAGTACTTC CASSHSQGDEQYF
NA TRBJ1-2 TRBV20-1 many TGCAGTGCTAGATTAGGGACCAAGCCCTATGGCTACACCTTC CSARLGTKPYGYTF
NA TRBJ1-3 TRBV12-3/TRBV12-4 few TGTGCCAGCACTACATATTACTCTGGAAACACCATATATTTT CASTTYYSGNTIYF
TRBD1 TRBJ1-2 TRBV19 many TGTGCCAGTAGGGACAGGGGTGGCTATGGCTACACCTTC CASRDRGGYGYTF
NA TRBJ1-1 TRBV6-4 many TGTGCCAGCAGTGAGCGGGGGAACACTGAAGCTTTCTTT CASSERGNTEAFF
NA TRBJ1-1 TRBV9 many TGTGCCAGCAGCCCGGGGGACACTGAAGCTTTCTTT CASSPGDTEAFF
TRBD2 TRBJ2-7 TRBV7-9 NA TGTGCCAGCAGCGGGGCGGGGGCCTACGAGCAGTACTTC CASSGAGAYEQYF
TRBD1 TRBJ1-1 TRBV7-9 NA TGTGCCGGCCAAAACGACAGGGGTCCGTCCCAAGCTTTCTTT CAGQNDRGPSQAFF
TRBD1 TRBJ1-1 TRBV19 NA TGTGCCAGTAAAGACGGGACAGGAGAAGCTTTCTTT CASKDGTGEAFF
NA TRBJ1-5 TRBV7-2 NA TGTGCCAGCAGCCAAGCGGGTCCTCTTAGCAATCAGCCCCAGCATTTT CASSQAGPLSNQPQHF
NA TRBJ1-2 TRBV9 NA TGTGCCAGCAGCACAGAGGGACGCTACACCTTC CASSTEGRYTF
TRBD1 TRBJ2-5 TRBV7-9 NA TGTGCCAGCACCCCGCCCGACAGGGGGGTTCAAGAGACCCAGTACTTC CASTPPDRGVQETQYF
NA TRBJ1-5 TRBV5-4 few TGTGCCAGCAGCTCGGATCCCGGAACGGGTCAGCCCCAGCATTTT CASSSDPGTGQPQHF
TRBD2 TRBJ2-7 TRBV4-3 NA TGCGCCAGCAGCCAGGGACTAGCGGGGGAAACCTACGAGCAGTACTTC CASSQGLAGETYEQYF
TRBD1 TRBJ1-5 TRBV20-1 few TGCAGTGCTAGAGATTCCAGACAGGGGGAAGGACAGCCCCAGCATTTT CSARDSRQGEGQPQHF
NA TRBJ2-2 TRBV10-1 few TGCGCCAGCAGTGAGAGGTCGAACACCGGGGAGCTGTTTTTT CASSERSNTGELFF
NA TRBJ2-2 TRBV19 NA TGTGCCAGTAGGACAGACACCGGGGATCTGTTTTTT CASRTDTGDLFF
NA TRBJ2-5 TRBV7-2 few TGTGCCAGCGGCCTCAGGTCACAAGGGGTAGAGACCCAGTACTTC CASGLRSQGVETQYF
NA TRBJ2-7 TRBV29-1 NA TGCAGCGTTGACTGGGCAGGGTACGAGCAGTACTTC CSVDWAGYEQYF
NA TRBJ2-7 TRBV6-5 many NA CASSSSPGPYEQYF
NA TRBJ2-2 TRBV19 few TGTGCCAGTAGTCCCGGGACTTTCACCGGGGAGCTGTTTTTT CASSPGTFTGELFF
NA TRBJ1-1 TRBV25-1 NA TGTGCCAGCAGCTTAGATGCGGGGTTACCCGGGACTGAAGCTTTCTTT CASSLDAGLPGTEAFF
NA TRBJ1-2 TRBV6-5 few TGTGCCAGCAGTATAACAGGGTTATATGGCTACACCTTC CASSITGLYGYTF
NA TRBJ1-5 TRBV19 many TGTGCCAGTAGTATCTCCCCCCGGGACCGCGTCCCCCAGCATTTT CASSISPRDRVPQHF
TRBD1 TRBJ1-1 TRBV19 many TGTGCCAGTACCTTGGGACAGGGGAACACTGAAGCTTTCTTT CASTLGQGNTEAFF
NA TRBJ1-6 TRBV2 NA TGTGCCAGCAGTGAAACAGGCGCTTCCTATAATTCACCCCTCCACTTT CASSETGASYNSPLHF
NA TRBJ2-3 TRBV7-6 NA TGTGCCAGCAGCGGACTGGGACGAGGTACGCAGTATTTT CASSGLGRGTQYF
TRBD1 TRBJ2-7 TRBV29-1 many TGCAGCGTTGTAGGGACAGGGTTGTACGAGCAGTACTTC CSVVGTGLYEQYF
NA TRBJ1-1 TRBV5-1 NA TGCGCCAGCAGCTCCCCCGGGCGTCGCACTGAAGCTTTCTTT CASSSPGRRTEAFF
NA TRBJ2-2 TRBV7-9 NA TGTGCCAGCAGGGGACACTACACCGGGGAGCTGTTTTTT CASRGHYTGELFF
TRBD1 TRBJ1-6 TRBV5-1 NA TGCGCCAGCAGCCGGGACAGTACTTCCCCCCTCCACTTT CASSRDSTSPLHF
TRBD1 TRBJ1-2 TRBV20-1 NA TGCAGTGCTAGAGATTGGACAGGGCTTAACTATGGCTACACCTTC CSARDWTGLNYGYTF
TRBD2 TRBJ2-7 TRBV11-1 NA TGTGCCAGCAGCCCCCGCTCAACGGAGGGGGCTAGCGGGACCTACGAGCAGTACTTC CASSPRSTEGASGTYEQYF